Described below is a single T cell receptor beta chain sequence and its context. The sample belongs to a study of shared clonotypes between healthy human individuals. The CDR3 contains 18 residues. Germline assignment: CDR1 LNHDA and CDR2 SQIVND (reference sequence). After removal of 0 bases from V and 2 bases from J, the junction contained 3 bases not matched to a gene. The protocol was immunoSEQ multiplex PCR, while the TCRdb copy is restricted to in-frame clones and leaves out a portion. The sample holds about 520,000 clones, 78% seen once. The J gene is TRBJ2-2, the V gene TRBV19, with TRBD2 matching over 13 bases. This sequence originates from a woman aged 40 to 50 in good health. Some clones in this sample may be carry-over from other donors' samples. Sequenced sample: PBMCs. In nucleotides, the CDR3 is TGTGCCAGTAGTATAGACGCGGGACTAGCGGGAAACACCGGGGAGCTGTTTTTT. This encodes CASSIDAGLAGNTGELFF.